This entry is about one T cell receptor (beta chain). Its antigen is not yet known. No base quality information exists; no much larger clone differs at one position. The data stem from a study of graft-versus-host responses after intestinal transplantation (dated by TCRdb to 2020 to 2023). For context, the study as a whole: Recipients received multivisceral, liver-intestinal, or isolated intestinal transplants. Anti-thymocyte globulin induction was given to all recipients, followed by maintenance tacrolimus and steroids for 2 to 3 years. Graft-versus-host and host-versus-graft alloreactive T cell clones were tracked in the graft, circulation and bone marrow after intestinal transplantation using bulk TCR-beta CDR3 sequencing. To identify alloreactive clones, pre-transplant mixed lymphocyte reaction products were sequenced and then compared with unstimulated pre-transplant donor and recipient T cells. Of the 20 to 30 intestinal transplant recipients enrolled in the cohort, one of whom was a retransplant, 3 patients without pretransplant specimens were excluded. Donor T cell macrochimerism was defined as a peak of at least 4% donor T cells among recipient peripheral blood mononuclear cells. Instead of going to the commercial service, samples from a few later patients were sequenced in-house on an Illumina MiSeq and processed with MiXCR. The research as a whole found: The relatively low number and heterogeneity of intestinal transplant patients limited the conclusions. High GvH to HvG T cell clonal ratios were observed in the allografts of patients with donor T cell macrochimerism. Early after transplant, peak levels of circulating GvH clones were associated with declines in HvG clones. GvH clones were detected in recipient bone marrow, and some of these GvH clones were observed earlier in ileal mucosa or blood, consistent with an intestinal mucosal origin.

Blood samples were collected up to 4 times in the first month after transplant and then at least monthly when available. The library was produced with the immunoSEQ multiplex PCR assay. High-throughput TCR-beta CDR3 sequencing of genomic DNA from most patients was performed by Adaptive Biotechnologies. Per the original workflow: Adaptive's ImmunoSEQ software supplied the TCR sequencing data for roughly 17 patients, while MiXCR and VDJtools were used to process a few other patients. CDR3 nucleotide sequences shared between donor and recipient were removed because the origin of such sequences could not be assigned. To be classed as alloreactive, a clone needed at least 2-fold expansion over unstimulated cells and a minimum CFSE-low frequency of 0.002% (template counts) or 0.001% (read counts). Mappable clones were those detected in sequenced pre-transplant spleen, lymph node, or MLR CFSE-low populations of the donor or recipient. Cumulative frequency of alloreactive clones was calculated as a percentage of all sequences weighted by copy number. The table comes from immuneACCESS by way of TCRdb, which keeps in-frame sequences with V and J called. Part of the clones is missing from these tables; in studies checked, under half for an unresolved V gene and the rest for unknown reasons. V and J calls plus clone size are reproduced from that table; the DNA served to infer D and trimming. The sample yields 43,000 or so clones; about 95% were counted once. The ten largest clones add up to roughly 1.4% of the sample.

The source was PBMCs, collected roughly 51 weeks after intestinal transplant. The clonotype was recovered from a human patient who received an intestinal transplant, so some T cells may come from the graft donor.

The CDR3 in this case is CASRGQGGNQPQHF. The DNA sequence is given as TGTGCCAGCAGGGGACAGGGCGGGAATCAGCCCCAGCATTTT. The V gene is TRBV25-1 and the J gene is TRBJ1-5, and TRBD1 matches 9 of the central bases. CDR1 and CDR2 were assigned from the germline V gene as MGHDK and SYGVNS. Inclusive of the bounding cysteine and phenylalanine, the CDR3 is 14 residues long. Left in the record is the CDR3 DNA by itself, 42 bases read in frame from the first base. Here V drops 6 bases and J drops 4 bases, and the junction holds 4 bases not matched to any gene.